This TCR beta chain is drawn from a study of blood T cell repertoires in COVID-19. Study summary: T cells, B-cell-depleted T cells, or PBMCs provided the cDNA or gDNA that served as material.

V gave up 4 bases and J gave up 0 bases; unmatched junction bases: 5. The CDR3 totals 16 residues. Germline assignment: CDR1 SGHDT and CDR2 YYEEEE. Original processing notes: It was from reference gene primer amplification that nucleated cell counts were estimated. This table comes from immunoSEQ multiplex PCR, and its TCRdb copy is limited to in-frame clones, with some not included. The V and J calls and clone size are taken from that table; D and trimming were inferred from the DNA. The repertoire holds roughly 160,000 clones, with approximately 86% as singletons. The sequence came from a woman older than 75 with COVID-19, enrolled during active disease. The material sequenced was peripheral blood. The V call is TRBV5-6, the J call TRBJ2-3, with 10 nucleotides matching TRBD2. CDR3 amino acids: CASSAGLAASTDTQYF. The CDR3, as DNA: TGTGCCAGCAGCGCCGGACTAGCGGCTAGCACAGATACGCAGTATTTT.